This T cell receptor beta chain appears in the sequencing data of a study of T cell responses to AZD1222 COVID-19 vaccine. Data came from immunoSEQ multiplex PCR; TCRdb stores just in-frame clones and leaves some out. The sample holds over 110,000 clones, around 93% seen once. The germline CDR1 and CDR2 sequences are SGHTA and FQGNSA. The CDR3 contains 17 residues. The V and J ends lost 1 base and 3 bases respectively, with 16 bases between them. Here the sequenced sample was peripheral blood, taken on day 0 of AZD1222 vaccination. V is TRBV7-2 and J is TRBJ2-1; no firm D call. The clonotype was recovered from an adult in good health. In nucleotides, the CDR3 is TGTGCCAGCAGCTTAGTCCCGGCAAATTTAGGCTACAATGAGCAGTTCTTC. This translates into CASSLVPANLGYNEQFF.